The source of this T cell receptor beta chain is a study of blood T cell repertoires in COVID-19. Study at large: COVID-19 samples from acute and convalescent phases originated in the United States, Italy and Spain. Nucleic acid was either cDNA or gDNA, and it came from T cells, B-cell-depleted T cells, or PBMCs.

Study processing details: Estimated nucleated cell counts came from reference gene primer amplification. Only in-frame clones appear in the TCRdb table, and some are missing; sequencing was by immunoSEQ multiplex PCR. That table is the source of V, J and clone size, and D and trimming were worked out from the DNA. Of tens of thousands of clones in the sample, around four fifths were seen once. This CDR3 comprises 17 residues. The germline V gene encodes CDR1 KGHDR and CDR2 SFDVKD. Trimming stripped 5 bases from V and 5 bases from J, with 23 bases between. The V call is TRBV24-1, the J call TRBJ1-2; D gene uncertain. Sequencing was carried out using peripheral blood. This clonotype was sampled from a human donor with acute or convalescent COVID-19. The donor label of this sample is uncertain. As DNA, the CDR3 is TGTGCCACCAGTGGAACGGCGAGCGGGTCTTCTAGGTATGGCTACACCTTC. Its protein is CATSGTASGSSRYGYTF.